This T cell receptor (beta chain) was obtained from a study of blood T cells in healthy people across ages. Alongside a J-beta primer mix, a sample-barcoded 5' primer served in a second PCR lasting about 7 to 12 cycles. TCRdb re-derived calls from the 5' RACE reads in MiXCR, one entry per CDR3 protein. The sample lists some 730,000 distinct CDR3 sequences, about 24% occurring once. Notes on this clonotype: Its target is unknown.

The CDR3 covers 16 residues. Germline V CDR1 and CDR2: LGHNT, FRNRAP. Trimming removed 0 bases at V and 3 bases at J, with 14 bases between. Study-wide results and limits: Higher diversity and more naive CD4+ cells were features of long-lived donors, compared to aged donors.

Total RNA, at least 5.5 micrograms per sample, came from PBMCs. This chain joins TRBV12-5 and TRBJ1-1, with D perhaps matching TRBD1 (6 bases). Sequenced sample: blood. This sequence originates from a man aged 65-85 years in good health. CDR3 sequence: CASGLVRSGEDTEAFF. CDR3 bases: TGTGCTAGTGGTTTGGTACGATCAGGGGAAGACACTGAAGCTTTCTTT.